This record covers a single TCR beta chain. The junction does not match germline at one end; this may be a read error. Autoimmune disease history or systemic immunosuppression led to patient exclusion. The sample is drawn from a study of OX40 agonist ivuxolimab in advanced cancers. Sequenced by immunoSEQ multiplex PCR; TCRdb stores in-frame clones only, minus some. This table has 60,000 or so clones, over 90% appearing once. Germline loops: CDR1 MNHEY, CDR2 SMNVEV (reference sequence). The length of the CDR3 is 14 residues. The starting material was CD4+ or CD8+ T cells sorted from blood, obtained in a trial of the OX40 agonist ivuxolimab. The sequence was collected from an adult with an advanced solid tumor such as melanoma, head and neck, liver or kidney cancer. This chain links TRBV27 with TRBJ2-7, with D possibly TRBD1 on 5 matching bases. The CDR3 bases are TGTGCCAACAGTTTAGGGGCAGATGCCTACGAGCAGTACTTC. It codes for CANSLGADAYEQYF.